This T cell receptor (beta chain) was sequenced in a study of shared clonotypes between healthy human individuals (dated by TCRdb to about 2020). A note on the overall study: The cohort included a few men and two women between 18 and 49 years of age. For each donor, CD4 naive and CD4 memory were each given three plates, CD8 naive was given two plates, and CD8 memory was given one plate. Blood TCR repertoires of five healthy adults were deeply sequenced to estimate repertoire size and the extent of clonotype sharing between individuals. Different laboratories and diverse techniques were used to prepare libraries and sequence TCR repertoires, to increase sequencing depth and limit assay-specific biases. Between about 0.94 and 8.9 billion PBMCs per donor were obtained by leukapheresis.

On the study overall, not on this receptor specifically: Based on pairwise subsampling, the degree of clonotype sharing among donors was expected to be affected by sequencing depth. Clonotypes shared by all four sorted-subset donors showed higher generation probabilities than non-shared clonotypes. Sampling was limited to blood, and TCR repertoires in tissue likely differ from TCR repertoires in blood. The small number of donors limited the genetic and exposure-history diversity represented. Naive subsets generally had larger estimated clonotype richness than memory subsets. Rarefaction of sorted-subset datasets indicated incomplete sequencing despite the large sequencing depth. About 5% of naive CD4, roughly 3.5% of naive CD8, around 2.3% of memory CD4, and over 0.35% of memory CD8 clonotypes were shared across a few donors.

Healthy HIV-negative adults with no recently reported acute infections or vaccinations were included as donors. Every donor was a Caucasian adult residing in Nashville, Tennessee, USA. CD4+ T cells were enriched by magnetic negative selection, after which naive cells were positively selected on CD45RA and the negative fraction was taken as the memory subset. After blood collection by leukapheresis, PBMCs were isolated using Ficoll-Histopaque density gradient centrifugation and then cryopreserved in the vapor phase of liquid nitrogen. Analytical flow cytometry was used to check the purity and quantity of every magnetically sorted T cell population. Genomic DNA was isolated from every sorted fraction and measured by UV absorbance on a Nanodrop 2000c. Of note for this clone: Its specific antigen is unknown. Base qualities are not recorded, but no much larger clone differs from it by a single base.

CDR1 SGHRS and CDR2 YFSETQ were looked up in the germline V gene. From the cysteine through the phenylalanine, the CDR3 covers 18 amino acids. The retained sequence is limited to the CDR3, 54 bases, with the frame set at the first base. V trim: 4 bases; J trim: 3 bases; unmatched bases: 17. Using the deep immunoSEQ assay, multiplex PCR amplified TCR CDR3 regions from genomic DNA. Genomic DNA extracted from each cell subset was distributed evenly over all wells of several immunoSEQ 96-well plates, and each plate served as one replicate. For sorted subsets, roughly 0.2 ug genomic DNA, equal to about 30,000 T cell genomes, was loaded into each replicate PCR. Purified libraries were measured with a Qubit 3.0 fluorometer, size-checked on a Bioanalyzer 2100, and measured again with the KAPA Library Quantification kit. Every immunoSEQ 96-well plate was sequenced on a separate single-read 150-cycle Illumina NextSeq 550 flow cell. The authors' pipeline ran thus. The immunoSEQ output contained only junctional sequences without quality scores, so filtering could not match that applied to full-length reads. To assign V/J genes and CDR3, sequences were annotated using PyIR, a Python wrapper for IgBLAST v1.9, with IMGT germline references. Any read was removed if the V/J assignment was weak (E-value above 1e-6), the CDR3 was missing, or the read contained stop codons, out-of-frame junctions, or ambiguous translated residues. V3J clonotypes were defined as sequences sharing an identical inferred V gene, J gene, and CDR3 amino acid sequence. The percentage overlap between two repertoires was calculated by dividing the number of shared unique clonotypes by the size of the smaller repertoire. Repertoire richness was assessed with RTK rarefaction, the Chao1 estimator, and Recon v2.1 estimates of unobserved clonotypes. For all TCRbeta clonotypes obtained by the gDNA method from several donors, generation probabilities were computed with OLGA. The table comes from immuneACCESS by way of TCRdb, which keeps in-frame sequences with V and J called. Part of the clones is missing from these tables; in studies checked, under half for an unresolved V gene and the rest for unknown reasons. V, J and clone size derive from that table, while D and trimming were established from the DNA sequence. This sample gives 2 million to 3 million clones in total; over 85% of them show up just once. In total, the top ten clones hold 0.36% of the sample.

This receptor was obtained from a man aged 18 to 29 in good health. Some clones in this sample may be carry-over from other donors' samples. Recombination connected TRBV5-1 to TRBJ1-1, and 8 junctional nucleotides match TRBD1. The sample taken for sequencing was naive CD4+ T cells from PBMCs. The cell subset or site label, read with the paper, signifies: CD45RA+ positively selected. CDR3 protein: CASSLTGAGGSKDTEAFF. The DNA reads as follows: TGCGCCAGCAGCCTCACGGGAGCAGGGGGCTCTAAGGACACTGAAGCTTTCTTT.